The 17 T cell receptor beta chains below were found in one sample sequenced in a study of human T cells and chemical hapten exposure. Time point described: patch test 2, 6 weeks after DPC sensitization. Treatment meaning: therapeutic diphenylcyclopropenone sensitization with weekly scalp DPC. Each CDR3 protein gets one entry after TCRdb re-called the RACE reads with MiXCR. The data hold tens of thousands of distinct CDR3 sequences, with less than 3.5% observed a single time. The input for sequencing was whole blood, taken in connection with sensitization to the hapten diphenylcyclopropenone (DPC). The source of these receptors is a man aged 35 to 55 with alopecia areata. Some clones in this sample may be carry-over from other donors' samples.

This clonotype appeared many times. The gene calls are TRBV6-5 and TRBJ2-3, with 7 bases matching TRBD1. Per germline, CDR1 MNHEY and CDR2 SVGAGI. CDR3 length: 15 residues. The V gene end was trimmed by 6 bases and the J gene end by 2 bases; junction bases not matched to a gene: 8. CDR3 sequence: CASSAQGTATDTQYF. The CDR3, as DNA: TGTGCCAGCAGCGCTCAGGGGACAGCCACAGATACGCAGTATTTT.

This clonotype came up many times. This rearrangement joins TRBV7-8 to TRBJ2-7; D is unclear. V was cut by 2 bases and J by 0 bases, with 5 bases left in between. Germline V gene lookup returns CDR1 SGHVS and CDR2 FQNEAQ. This CDR3 region has 13 residues. Here the CDR3 DNA reads TGTGCCAGCAGCTTATCGCGCTCCTACGAGCAGTACTTC. Residues: CASSLSRSYEQYF.

This clonotype has a count of ten or more. The chain has TRBV20-1 and TRBJ2-7; 10 bases are a match to TRBD1. This CDR3 is built from 15 residues. CDR1 is DFQATT, CDR2 SNEGSKA, per germline (reference sequence). The ends lost 5 bases at V and 2 bases at J; junction bases unmatched: 9. CDR3 in amino acids: CSAPNRGQGTYEQYF. The DNA for the CDR3 is TGCAGTGCTCCGAACCGGGGACAGGGGACCTACGAGCAGTACTTC.

This clonotype was detected ten times or more. Written as DNA, the CDR3 is TGCAGTGCTAGAGAAAGGGGAGCGGGTCTCGCCTCCTACAATGAGCAGTTCTTC. It codes for CSARERGAGLASYNEQFF. The chain couples TRBV20-1 to TRBJ2-1, with a weak D call TRBD2 (6 bases). Germline lookup yields CDR1 DFQATT and CDR2 SNEGSKA (reference sequence). The CDR3 sequence is 18 residues long. Trimming stripped 0 bases from V and 0 bases from J, with 18 bases between.

This clonotype was counted ten times or more. For the CDR3, the DNA is TGTGCCAGCAGGCTGACAGTAACATCTGGAAACACCATATATTTT. Protein: CASRLTVTSGNTIYF. The gene calls are TRBV27 and TRBJ1-3; a possible D gene is TRBD1 (5 bases). Germline V lookup: CDR1 MNHEY, CDR2 SMNVEV (reference sequence). The CDR3 is 15 amino acids. V lost 6 bases and J 1 base, leaving 13 bases between the germline ends.

This clonotype was seen just once. Just one base apart from a much larger clone, this may be a read error. The chain uses TRBV29-1 and TRBJ2-2; 8 positions agree with TRBD1. Germline V gives CDR1 SQVTM, CDR2 ANQGSEA. The CDR3 sequence is 13 residues long. The CDR3 DNA sequence: TGCAGCGTAGACAGGGGCACTACCGTGGAGCTGTTTTTT. This encodes CSVDRGTTVELFF.

This clonotype has a count of ten or more. V usage is TRBV11-1 and J usage is TRBJ2-7; 7 bases are shared with TRBD1. After removal of 6 bases from V and 5 bases from J, the junction contained 7 bases not matched to a gene. This CDR3 is built from 13 residues. The germline V gene encodes CDR1 SGHAT and CDR2 FQDESV (reference sequence). The CDR3 DNA follows: TGTGCCAGCAGAATCCGGGACAGTGACGAGCAGTACTTC. Its protein is CASRIRDSDEQYF.

This clonotype was observed at least ten times. The genes are TRBV7-2 and TRBJ2-7; D is ambiguous. The germline gives CDR1 SGHTA, CDR2 FQGNSA. The CDR3 is 12 residues long. The ends were cut back, 1 base at V and 5 bases at J, with 6 bases in the middle. CDR3 in amino acids: CASSLGADEQYF. The CDR3 nucleotides read TGTGCCAGCAGCTTAGGGGCCGACGAGCAGTACTTC.

This clonotype was counted ten times or more. The gene calls are TRBV24-1 and TRBJ2-1; no clear D gene. Germline lookup yields CDR1 KGHDR and CDR2 SFDVKD. This CDR3 has 12 residues. CDR3 residues: CAPQTIYNEQFF. The CDR3 region has the DNA TGTGCTCCACAGACAATTTACAATGAGCAGTTCTTC.

This clonotype was seen many times. J is TRBJ1-1 and V is TRBV7-9, with D possibly being TRBD1 (5 bases). Germline V CDR1 and CDR2: SEHNR, FQNEAQ (reference sequence). V was cut by 1 base and J by 3 bases, with 12 bases left in between. The CDR3 sequence is 15 residues long. The CDR3 DNA reads as TGTGCCAGCAGCTTAGGAAGACAGAGTGACACTGAAGCTTTCTTT. Translated: CASSLGRQSDTEAFF.

The genes are TRBV6-6 and TRBJ2-3, with D possibly matching TRBD1 (5 bases). CDR1 and CDR2 from the germline V gene are MNHNY and SVGAGI (reference sequence). The CDR3 covers 14 residues. Trimming removed 7 bases at V and 2 bases at J, with 13 bases between. CDR3 nucleotide sequence: TGTGCCAGCACCTGGACAAGGCCCACAGATACGCAGTATTTT. Translation gives CASTWTRPTDTQYF.

This clonotype has a count of ten or more. The chain combines TRBV9 with TRBJ1-2, with a tentative D call TRBD1 (5 bases). V lost 0 bases to trimming and J lost 4 bases, with 13 bases between them. The CDR3 loop spans 15 amino acids. Germline values: CDR1 SGDLS, CDR2 YYNGEE. The CDR3: CASSVGSGGSYGYTF. Written as DNA, the CDR3 is TGTGCCAGCAGCGTAGGGTCCGGGGGATCCTATGGCTACACCTTC.

This clonotype was seen at least ten times. The rearrangement links TRBV24-1 to TRBJ1-1, with unresolved D. The V gene's germline CDR1 is KGHDR and CDR2 SFDVKD. The CDR3 sequence is 14 residues long. Trimming cost V 3 bases and J 1 base, with 8 bases left between them. The CDR3 spells CATSDNYRNTEAFF. CDR3 nucleotides: TGTGCCACCAGTGATAATTACAGGAACACTGAAGCTTTCTTT.

In its sample, this clonotype was seen a few times. The chain is built from TRBV6-6 and TRBJ1-5; D might be TRBD1 (6 bases). The CDR3 is 18 residues long. Germline values: CDR1 MNHNY, CDR2 SVGAGI (reference sequence). V lost 6 bases and J 4 bases, leaving 25 bases between the germline ends. DNA for the CDR3: TGTGCCAGCAGGAATACAGGACAGACCCATTTGAGGAATCAGCCCCAGCATTTT. Encoded protein: CASRNTGQTHLRNQPQHF.

This clonotype was counted many times. This chain joins TRBV3-1 and TRBJ2-7; D remains ambiguous. The CDR3 sequence is 12 residues long. The V end lost 3 bases, the J end lost 3 bases, and 6 bases lay between the germline ends. Germline CDR1 LGHDT, CDR2 YNNKEL (reference sequence). CDR3 amino acids: CASSQQIYEQYF. In nucleotides, the CDR3 is TGTGCCAGCAGCCAGCAGATCTACGAGCAGTACTTC.

There are many counts of this clonotype. The chain has TRBV7-2 and TRBJ2-3; D is perhaps TRBD2 (5 bases). V lost 3 bases and J lost 1, with 11 bases in between. This CDR3 is 15 amino acids long. Germline V gives CDR1 SGHTA, CDR2 FQGNSA. The CDR3 reads CASSFRAGRTDTQYF. The DNA of the CDR3 is TGTGCCAGCAGCTTTCGGGCGGGCCGCACAGATACGCAGTATTTT.

By its share, this clonotype is medium-sized. The V call is TRBV28, the J call TRBJ2-7; 12 bases match TRBD1. The CDR3 has 16 amino acids. With V trimmed by 3 bases and J by 2 bases, 5 bases remained unmatched. Germline CDR1 reads MDHEN; CDR2 reads SYDVKM. Here the CDR3 reads CASSFGDRGLPYEQYF. Written as DNA, the CDR3 is TGTGCCAGCAGTTTTGGGGACAGGGGGCTCCCCTACGAGCAGTACTTC.